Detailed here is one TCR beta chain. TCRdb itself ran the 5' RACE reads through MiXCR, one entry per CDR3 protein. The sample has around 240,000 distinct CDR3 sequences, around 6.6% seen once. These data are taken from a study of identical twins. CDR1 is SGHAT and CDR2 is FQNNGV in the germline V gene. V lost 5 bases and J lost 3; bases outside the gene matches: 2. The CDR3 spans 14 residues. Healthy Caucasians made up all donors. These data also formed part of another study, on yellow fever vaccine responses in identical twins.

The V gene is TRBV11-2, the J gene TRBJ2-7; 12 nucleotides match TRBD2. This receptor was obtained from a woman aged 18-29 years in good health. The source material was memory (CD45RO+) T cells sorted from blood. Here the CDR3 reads CASSQGLAGYEQYF. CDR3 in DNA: TGTGCCAGCAGCCAGGGACTAGCGGGCTACGAGCAGTACTTC. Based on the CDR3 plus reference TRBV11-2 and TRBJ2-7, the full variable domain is EAGVAQSPRYKIIEKRQSVAFWCNPISGHATLYWYQQILGQGPKLLIQFQNNGVVDDSQLPKDRFSAERLKGVDSTLKIQPAKLEDSAVYLCASSQGLAGYEQYFGPGTRLTVT.